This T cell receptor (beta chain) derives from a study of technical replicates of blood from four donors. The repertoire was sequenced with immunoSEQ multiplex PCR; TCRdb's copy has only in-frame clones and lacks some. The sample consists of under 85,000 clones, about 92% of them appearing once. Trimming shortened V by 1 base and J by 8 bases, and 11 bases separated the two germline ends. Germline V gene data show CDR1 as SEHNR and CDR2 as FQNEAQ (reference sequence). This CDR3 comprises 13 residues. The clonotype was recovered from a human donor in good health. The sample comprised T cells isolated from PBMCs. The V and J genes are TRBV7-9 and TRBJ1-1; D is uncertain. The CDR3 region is CASSLGSSPEAFF. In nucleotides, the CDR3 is TGTGCCAGCAGCTTAGGGAGTTCTCCAGAAGCTTTCTTT.